A single sample gave rise to the 20 T cell receptor beta chains below, sequenced in a study of blood T cell repertoires in COVID-19. Generated by immunoSEQ multiplex PCR, the TCRdb table keeps only in-frame clones and is missing some. The table lists a few hundred thousand clones, 70% to 90% of them singletons, with around 6.6% in the top ten. Sequenced: peripheral blood. Receptors originate from a man in his late teens or twenties who had recovered from COVID-19.

The chain carries TRBV11-2 and TRBJ2-5; 7 nucleotides agree with TRBD2. V lost 2 bases and J lost 5; bases outside the gene matches: 8. Germline V CDR1 and CDR2: SGHAT, FQNNGV. CDR3 size: 15 residues. This CDR3 is CASSLSAAGVETQYF. For the CDR3, the DNA is TGTGCCAGCAGCTTAAGCGCTGCGGGAGTTGAGACCCAGTACTTC. The full variable domain, in which reference TRBV11-2 and TRBJ2-5 provide the parts outside the CDR3, is EAGVAQSPRYKIIEKRQSVAFWCNPISGHATLYWYQQILGQGPKLLIQFQNNGVVDDSQLPKDRFSAERLKGVDSTLKIQPAKLEDSAVYLCASSLSAAGVETQYFGPGTRLLVL.

The J gene is TRBJ1-1, the V gene TRBV27, with D unresolved. This CDR3 is 13 amino acids long. The V end lost 2 bases, the J end lost 10 bases, and 14 bases lay between the germline ends. Germline assignment: CDR1 MNHEY and CDR2 SMNVEV (reference sequence). The CDR3: CASSLTIGSGAFF. CDR3 DNA: TGTGCCAGCAGTTTAACCATTGGGAGTGGAGCTTTCTTT.

V and J are TRBV4-2 and TRBJ2-3; possible D gene TRBD1, 6 bases. The CDR3 sequence is 15 residues long. CDR1 and CDR2 (germline): LGHNA, YNFKEQ. With 2 bases removed from V and 2 bases from J, the gap between germline ends came to 11 bases. CDR3 DNA: TGTGCCAGCAGCCAACGGACAGAGCACACAGATACGCAGTATTTT. This sequence encodes CASSQRTEHTDTQYF.

This chain links TRBV7-9 with TRBJ2-6, with D perhaps TRBD1 (5 bases). The CDR3 spans 14 residues. Germline values: CDR1 SEHNR, CDR2 FQNEAQ (reference sequence). Trimming pared 5 bases from V and 4 bases from J, leaving 9 bases between. In DNA form, the CDR3 reads TGTGCCAGCAGCCCAGGGTACGGGGCCAACGTCCTGACTTTC. It encodes CASSPGYGANVLTF.

This sequence joins TRBV7-8 and TRBJ2-2; 9 bases map to TRBD1. V lost 3 bases and J lost 0; bases outside the gene matches: 2. The CDR3 runs 16 residues. Per the germline V gene, CDR1 is SGHVS and CDR2 is FQNEAQ. The CDR3 DNA sequence: TGTGCCAGCAGCTTTCGACAGGGGGCGAACACCGGGGAGCTGTTTTTT. Translation gives CASSFRQGANTGELFF.

This chain uses TRBV2 with TRBJ1-1; D perhaps matches TRBD1 (5 bases). V was trimmed by 8 bases and J by 4 bases, leaving 23 bases between them. The germline V gene has CDR1 SNHLY and CDR2 FYNNEI. This CDR3 has 16 residues. CDR3: CASGTLETGRITEAFF. DNA of the CDR3: TGTGCCAGCGGGACGTTAGAAACCGGGAGGATCACTGAAGCTTTCTTT.

The chain couples TRBV5-1 to TRBJ1-5; D possibly corresponds to TRBD1 (5 bases). The CDR3 contains 16 residues. CDR1 is SGHRS and CDR2 is YFSETQ in the germline V gene. Trimming left V 5 bases short and J 4 bases short, with 19 bases between. The CDR3 DNA is TGCGCCAGCAGTGAGGAGGGCTTCCGGGGGAATCAGCCCCAGCATTTT. Its protein product is CASSEEGFRGNQPQHF.

This clone has only one observation. The chain links TRBV6-4 to TRBJ2-3; 7 bases are shared with TRBD1. This CDR3 is built from 20 residues. V gave up 0 bases and J gave up 0 bases; unmatched junction bases: 15. Germline V CDR1 and CDR2: MRHNA, SNTAGT. The CDR3 region is CASSDSPGTVTPVSTDTQYF. The CDR3 coding sequence is TGTGCCAGCAGTGACTCCCCGGGGACAGTGACTCCCGTTAGCACAGATACGCAGTATTTT.

The DNA for the CDR3 is TGTGCCAGCAGTGATCGGACTAGCGGGGGGCCGGGCGGGGAGCTGTTTTTT. Translated, it gives CASSDRTSGGPGGELFF. The genes are TRBV6-2 or TRBV6-3 and TRBJ2-2; 14 nucleotides agree with TRBD2. The junction had 9 bases not matched to a gene; V was cut back by 5 bases and J by 7 bases. The CDR3 loop spans 17 amino acids. Germline V CDR1 and CDR2: MNHEY, SVGEGT.

The chain combines TRBV2 with TRBJ2-4; TRBD2 matches 9 bases. Germline lookup yields CDR1 SNHLY and CDR2 FYNNEI. The CDR3 consists of 16 residues. V shed 1 base, J shed 8 bases, and the junction held 9 bases outside the gene matches. The CDR3 region has the DNA TGTGCCAGCAGTGAAGGGACTAGCGTTCCGATGGACATTCAGTACTTC. Amino acid sequence: CASSEGTSVPMDIQYF.

CDR3 in amino acids: CASSLEGDYGYTF. The CDR3 region has the DNA TGTGCCAGCAGCCTCGAGGGGGACTATGGCTACACCTTC. The gene calls are TRBV6-5 and TRBJ1-2; weak D call: TRBD1 (6 bases). CDR3 size: 13 residues. Germline lookup yields CDR1 MNHEY and CDR2 SVGAGI. V lost 6 bases and J 3 bases, leaving 11 bases between the germline ends.

V is TRBV5-5 and J is TRBJ2-7; TRBD2 aligns across 11 bases. The CDR3 sequence is 17 residues long. Germline V gives CDR1 SGHKS, CDR2 YYEKEE (reference sequence). Trimming at V came to 0 bases and at J to 2 bases, leaving 7 bases not matched to a gene. The CDR3 DNA is TGTGCCAGCAGCTTGGCCGCTAGCGGGGGGACAACCTACGAGCAGTACTTC. Translation: CASSLAASGGTTYEQYF.

The chain joins TRBV18 to TRBJ2-2; tentative D call: TRBD2 (6 bases). Germline CDR1 and CDR2: KGHSH and LQKENI. The CDR3 spans 19 residues. Trimming left V 2 bases short and J 1 base short, with 20 bases between. The CDR3 bases are TGTGCCAGCTCACCATATGGAGGGGCTATGACGGGGAACACCGGGGAGCTGTTTTTT. Its protein is CASSPYGGAMTGNTGELFF.

The chain employs TRBV9 and TRBJ2-7; 11 bases match TRBD1. V trimming: 3 bases; J trimming: 7 bases; junction bases outside the gene matches: 6. Germline CDR1 SGDLS, CDR2 YYNGEE. The CDR3 totals 14 residues. The chain's CDR3 is CASSGPGQGDEQYF. CDR3 DNA sequence: TGTGCCAGCAGCGGCCCGGGACAGGGGGATGAGCAGTACTTC.

This clone was picked up a small number of times. DNA for the CDR3: TGCGCCAGCAGTGAAGGAGTGAACACTGAAGCTTTCTTT. This codes for CASSEGVNTEAFF. This chain uses TRBV10-1 with TRBJ1-1; D not resolved. The CDR3 totals 13 residues. Deletions cut 3 bases from V and 0 bases from J, with 5 bases between. Germline V gives CDR1 WNHNN, CDR2 SYGVQD (reference sequence).

The chain is built from TRBV2 and TRBJ1-3; tentatively, D is TRBD1 (5 bases). Germline V gene data show CDR1 as SNHLY and CDR2 as FYNNEI. Trimming shortened V by 7 bases and J by 0 bases, and 10 bases separated the two germline ends. The CDR3 spans 14 residues. CDR3 bases: TGTGCCAGCATTACAGGTTACTCTGGAAACACCATATATTTT. Its protein is CASITGYSGNTIYF.

Here the CDR3 DNA reads TGTGCCAGCAGCATAACGACAGTCAACTATGGCTACACCTTC. Translation gives CASSITTVNYGYTF. The gene calls are TRBV7-2 and TRBJ1-2, with D possibly being TRBD1 (5 bases). The CDR3 contains 14 residues. Trimming shortened V by 5 bases and J by 2 bases, and 12 bases separated the two germline ends. Germline V gene sequence: CDR1 SGHTA, CDR2 FQGNSA.

This clone showed up just a few times. The chain couples TRBV19 to TRBJ1-1, with D uncertain. The V gene's germline CDR1 is LNHDA and CDR2 SQIVND (reference sequence). Between the trimmed V and J ends, which lost 1 base and 6 bases, there was a span of 9 bases. The CDR3 loop spans 13 amino acids. The CDR3: CASSIGRIPEAFF. The CDR3 DNA reads as TGTGCCAGTAGTATAGGGAGGATACCTGAAGCTTTCTTT. Variable domain in full (rest from reference TRBV19 and TRBJ1-1): DGGITQSPKYLFRKEGQNVTLSCEQNLNHDAMYWYRQDPGQGLRLIYYSQIVNDFQKGDIAEGYSVSREKKESFPLTVTSAQKNPTAFYLCASSIGRIPEAFFGQGTRLTVV.

The V call is TRBV20-1, the J call TRBJ1-6, with TRBD1 matching over 8 bases. V gave up 3 bases and J gave up 9 bases; unmatched junction bases: 7. Germline V lookup: CDR1 DFQATT, CDR2 SNEGSKA (reference sequence). This CDR3 has 14 residues. The CDR3 spells CSASNRQGISPLHF. For the CDR3, the DNA is TGCAGTGCTAGTAATCGACAGGGGATTTCACCCCTCCACTTT.

The V and J genes are TRBV18 and TRBJ1-2, with 7 nucleotides matching TRBD1. With 2 bases clipped from V and 0 bases from J, the junction kept 9 bases outside the gene matches. This CDR3 comprises 17 residues. CDR1 and CDR2 (germline): KGHSH, LQKENI. In DNA, the CDR3 is TGTGCCAGCTCACCAGCGACAGGGACCTCAGCTAACTATGGCTACACCTTC. Translation: CASSPATGTSANYGYTF.